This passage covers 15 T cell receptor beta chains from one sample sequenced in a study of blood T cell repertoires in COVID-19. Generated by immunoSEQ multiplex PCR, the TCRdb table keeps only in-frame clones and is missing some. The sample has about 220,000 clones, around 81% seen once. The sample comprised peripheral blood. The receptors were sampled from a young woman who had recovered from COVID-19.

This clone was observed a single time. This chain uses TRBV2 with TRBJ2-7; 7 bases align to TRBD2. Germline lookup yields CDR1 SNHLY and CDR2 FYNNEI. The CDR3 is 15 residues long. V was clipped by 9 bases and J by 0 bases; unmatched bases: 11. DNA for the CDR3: TGTGCCAGATCCCGAGGGCGCGGGAGCTCCTACGAGCAGTACTTC. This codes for CARSRGRGSSYEQYF.

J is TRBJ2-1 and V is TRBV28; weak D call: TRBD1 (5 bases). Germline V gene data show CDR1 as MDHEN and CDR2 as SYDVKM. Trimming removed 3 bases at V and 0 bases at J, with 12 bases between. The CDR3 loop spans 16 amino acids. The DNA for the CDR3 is TGTGCCAGCAGTTTGTATGGGGCAGGCTCCTACAATGAGCAGTTCTTC. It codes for CASSLYGAGSYNEQFF.

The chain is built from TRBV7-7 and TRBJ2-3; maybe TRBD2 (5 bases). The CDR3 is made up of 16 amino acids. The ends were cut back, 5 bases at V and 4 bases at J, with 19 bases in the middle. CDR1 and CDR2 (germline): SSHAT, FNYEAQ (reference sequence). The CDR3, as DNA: TGTGCCAGCAGCCTAATTCAATTCGGACTTCCAGATACGCAGTATTTT. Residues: CASSLIQFGLPDTQYF.

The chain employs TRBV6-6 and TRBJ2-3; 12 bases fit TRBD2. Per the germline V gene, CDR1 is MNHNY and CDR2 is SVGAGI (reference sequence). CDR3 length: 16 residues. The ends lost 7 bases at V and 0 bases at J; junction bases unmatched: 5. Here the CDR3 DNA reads TGTGCCAGCACTACCGGACTAGCGGGGAGCACAGATACGCAGTATTTT. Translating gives CASTTGLAGSTDTQYF.

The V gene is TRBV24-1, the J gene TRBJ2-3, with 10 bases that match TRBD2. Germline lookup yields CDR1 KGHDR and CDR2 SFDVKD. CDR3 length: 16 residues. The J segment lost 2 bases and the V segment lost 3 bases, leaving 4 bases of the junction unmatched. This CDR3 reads CATSDSSGRHTDTQYF. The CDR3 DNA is TGTGCCACCAGTGATAGTAGCGGGAGGCACACAGATACGCAGTATTTT.

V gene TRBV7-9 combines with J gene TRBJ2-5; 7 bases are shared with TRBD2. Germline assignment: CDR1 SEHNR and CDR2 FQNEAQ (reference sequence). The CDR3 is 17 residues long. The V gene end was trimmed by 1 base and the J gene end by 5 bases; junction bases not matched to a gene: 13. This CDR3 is CASSLVVAGWSHETQYF. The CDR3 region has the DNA TGTGCCAGCAGCTTAGTTGTAGCGGGTTGGAGCCATGAGACCCAGTACTTC.

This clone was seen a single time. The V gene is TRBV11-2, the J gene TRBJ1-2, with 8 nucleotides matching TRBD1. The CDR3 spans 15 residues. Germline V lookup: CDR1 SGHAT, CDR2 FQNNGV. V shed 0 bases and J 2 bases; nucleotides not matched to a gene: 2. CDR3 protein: CASSLEDRANYGYTF. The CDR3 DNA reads TGTGCCAGCAGCTTAGAGGACAGGGCGAACTATGGCTACACCTTC.

CDR3 DNA sequence: TGTGCCAGCAGCCAACTGCTAGCGGGAGGGACCTACAATGAGCAGTTCTTC. Translated: CASSQLLAGGTYNEQFF. The chain recombines TRBV28 with TRBJ2-1, with TRBD2 matching 12 bases. Germline CDR1 MDHEN, CDR2 SYDVKM. V was pared by 6 bases and J by 2 bases, with 8 bases of the junction left unmatched. The CDR3 is 17 residues long.

CDR3 protein: CASSPNDGRAYNEQFF. The CDR3 nucleotides read TGTGCCAGCTCACCAAACGACGGGAGGGCCTACAATGAGCAGTTCTTC. The chain carries TRBV18 and TRBJ2-1, with 8 bases matching TRBD2. J gave up 2 bases and V 2 bases, and 5 bases lay outside the gene matches. CDR3 size: 16 residues. CDR1 KGHSH and CDR2 LQKENI come from the germline V gene.

CDR3 residues: CASSIEQLDTQYF. CDR3 bases: TGTGCCAGTAGTATAGAACAATTGGATACGCAGTATTTT. The chain combines TRBV19 with TRBJ2-3; D uncertain. Germline CDR1 is LNHDA and CDR2 is SQIVND (reference sequence). The CDR3 sequence is 13 residues long. V was cut by 0 bases and J by 6 bases, with 7 bases left in between.

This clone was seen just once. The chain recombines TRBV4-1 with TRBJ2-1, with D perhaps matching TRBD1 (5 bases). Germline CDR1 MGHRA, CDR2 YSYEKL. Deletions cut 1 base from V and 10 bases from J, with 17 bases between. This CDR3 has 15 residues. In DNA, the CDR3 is TGCGCCAGCAGCCAAGCCCACCCCACAGGATCGGAGCAGTTCTTC. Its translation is CASSQAHPTGSEQFF.

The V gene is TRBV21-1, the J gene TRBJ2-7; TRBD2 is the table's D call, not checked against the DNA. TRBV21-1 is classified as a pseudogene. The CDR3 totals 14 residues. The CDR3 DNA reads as TGTGCCAGCAGTCCCGAGCGGGGCTCCTACGAGCAGTACTTC. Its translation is CASSPERGSYEQYF.

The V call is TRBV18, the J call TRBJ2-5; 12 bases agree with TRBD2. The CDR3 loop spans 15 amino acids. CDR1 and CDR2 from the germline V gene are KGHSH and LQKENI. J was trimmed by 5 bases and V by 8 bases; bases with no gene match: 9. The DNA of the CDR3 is TGTGCCAGCCTAGCGGGAGGGCCTTCGTACGAGACCCAGTACTTC. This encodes CASLAGGPSYETQYF.

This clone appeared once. CDR3 amino acids: CASSLGPEGNTIYF. The CDR3 DNA reads TGCGCCAGCAGCTTGGGCCCCGAGGGAAACACCATATATTTT. This sequence joins TRBV5-1 and TRBJ1-3; D not resolved. The germline V gene has CDR1 SGHRS and CDR2 YFSETQ. The CDR3 length is 14 residues. Trimming removed 0 bases from V and 4 bases from J, with 8 bases in between.

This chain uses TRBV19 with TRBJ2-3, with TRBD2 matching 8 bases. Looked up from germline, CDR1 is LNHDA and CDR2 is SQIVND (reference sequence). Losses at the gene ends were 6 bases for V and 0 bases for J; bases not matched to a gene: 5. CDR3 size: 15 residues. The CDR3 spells CASSQLAASTDTQYF. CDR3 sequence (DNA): TGTGCCAGTAGCCAACTAGCGGCTAGCACAGATACGCAGTATTTT.